Listed below are T cell receptor beta chains from one sample, sequenced in a study of memory CD4+ T cells and cytomegalovirus serostatus. Profiled with immunoSEQ multiplex PCR; TCRdb holds only in-frame clones, not every one. The profile covers over 50,000 clones, with 75% to 85% appearing a single time and about 0.95% taken by the ten largest. The sequenced sample was memory CD4+ T cells from blood. These receptors were taken from an adult in good health and CMV-seronegative. Each CDR3 is given with its conserved first and last residue. Fields, in order: D gene, V gene, J gene, clone size, CDR3 protein, CDR3 DNA. The D gene is left open where the match is weak. The size field is filled for only some rows; it gives once, few, many or a size class.

d_call: TRBD2; v_call: TRBV27; j_call: TRBJ2-1; clone_size: .; cdr3_aa: CASSLLGGGSYNEQFF; cdr3_nt: TGTGCCAGCAGTTTATTGGGCGGGGGGTCTTACAATGAGCAGTTCTTC
d_call: TRBD1; v_call: TRBV6-5; j_call: TRBJ1-6; clone_size: .; cdr3_aa: CASSTGTGYNSPLHF; cdr3_nt: TGTGCCAGCAGTACGGGGACAGGGTATAATTCACCCCTCCACTTT
d_call: .; v_call: TRBV10-1; j_call: TRBJ1-5; clone_size: .; cdr3_aa: CASSEKGNQPQHF; cdr3_nt: TGCGCCAGCAGTGAGAAGGGGAATCAGCCCCAGCATTTT
d_call: TRBD1; v_call: TRBV18; j_call: TRBJ1-2; clone_size: .; cdr3_aa: CASSSPNRDSRGGYTF; cdr3_nt: TGTGCCAGCTCAAGCCCGAACCGGGACAGCCGAGGAGGCTACACCTTC
d_call: .; v_call: TRBV21-1; j_call: TRBJ1-2; clone_size: .; cdr3_aa: CASSTLAQSLNYGYTF; cdr3_nt: TGTGCCAGCAGCACCCTAGCGCAGTCCCTAAACTATGGCTACACCTTC
d_call: .; v_call: TRBV6-1; j_call: TRBJ2-5; clone_size: .; cdr3_aa: CASTLRGGRETQYF; cdr3_nt: TGTGCCAGCACCTTAAGAGGCGGACGGGAGACCCAGTACTTC
d_call: TRBD1; v_call: TRBV18; j_call: TRBJ1-1; clone_size: .; cdr3_aa: CASSPPMGQGTNTEAFF; cdr3_nt: TGTGCCAGCTCACCACCGATGGGACAGGGCACGAACACTGAAGCTTTCTTT
d_call: .; v_call: TRBV4-1; j_call: TRBJ1-1; clone_size: .; cdr3_aa: CASSQGWGRSTEAFF; cdr3_nt: TGCGCCAGCAGCCAAGGGTGGGGTAGGAGCACTGAAGCTTTCTTT
d_call: .; v_call: TRBV6-5; j_call: TRBJ2-3; clone_size: .; cdr3_aa: CASSYVSGQYF; cdr3_nt: TGTGCCAGCAGTTATGTTAGCGGGCAGTATTTT
d_call: TRBD2; v_call: TRBV28; j_call: TRBJ2-5; clone_size: .; cdr3_aa: CASSLLGLAGDPQETQYF; cdr3_nt: TGTGCCAGCAGTTTATTGGGACTAGCGGGAGACCCACAAGAGACCCAGTACTTC
d_call: .; v_call: TRBV6-6; j_call: TRBJ2-7; clone_size: many; cdr3_aa: CASSYPDREAEQYF; cdr3_nt: TGTGCCAGCAGTTACCCTGACAGAGAAGCCGAGCAGTACTTC
d_call: TRBD2; v_call: TRBV19; j_call: TRBJ2-4; clone_size: .; cdr3_aa: CASSIGRGFENIQYF; cdr3_nt: TGTGCCAGTAGTATAGGGCGGGGGTTTGAAAACATTCAGTACTTC
d_call: TRBD1; v_call: TRBV5-1; j_call: TRBJ2-1; clone_size: .; cdr3_aa: CASSAGQGLDEQFF; cdr3_nt: TGCGCCAGCAGCGCTGGACAGGGTTTGGATGAGCAGTTCTTC
d_call: .; v_call: TRBV12-5; j_call: TRBJ2-3; clone_size: .; cdr3_aa: CASGSRPLLDTQYF; cdr3_nt: TGTGCTAGTGGTTCCCGTCCCCTTTTAGATACGCAGTATTTT
d_call: .; v_call: TRBV7-8; j_call: TRBJ2-1; clone_size: once; cdr3_aa: CASSLQGGNEQFF; cdr3_nt: TGTGCCAGCAGCTTACAGGGAGGCAATGAGCAGTTCTTC
d_call: TRBD1; v_call: TRBV5-4; j_call: TRBJ1-2; clone_size: .; cdr3_aa: CASSGRQGYGYTF; cdr3_nt: TGTGCCAGCAGCGGGCGACAGGGCTATGGCTACACCTTC
d_call: .; v_call: TRBV7-6; j_call: TRBJ2-6; clone_size: .; cdr3_aa: CASSLWGGASSGANVLTF; cdr3_nt: TGTGCCAGCAGCTTATGGGGCGGGGCCAGCTCTGGGGCCAACGTCCTGACTTTC